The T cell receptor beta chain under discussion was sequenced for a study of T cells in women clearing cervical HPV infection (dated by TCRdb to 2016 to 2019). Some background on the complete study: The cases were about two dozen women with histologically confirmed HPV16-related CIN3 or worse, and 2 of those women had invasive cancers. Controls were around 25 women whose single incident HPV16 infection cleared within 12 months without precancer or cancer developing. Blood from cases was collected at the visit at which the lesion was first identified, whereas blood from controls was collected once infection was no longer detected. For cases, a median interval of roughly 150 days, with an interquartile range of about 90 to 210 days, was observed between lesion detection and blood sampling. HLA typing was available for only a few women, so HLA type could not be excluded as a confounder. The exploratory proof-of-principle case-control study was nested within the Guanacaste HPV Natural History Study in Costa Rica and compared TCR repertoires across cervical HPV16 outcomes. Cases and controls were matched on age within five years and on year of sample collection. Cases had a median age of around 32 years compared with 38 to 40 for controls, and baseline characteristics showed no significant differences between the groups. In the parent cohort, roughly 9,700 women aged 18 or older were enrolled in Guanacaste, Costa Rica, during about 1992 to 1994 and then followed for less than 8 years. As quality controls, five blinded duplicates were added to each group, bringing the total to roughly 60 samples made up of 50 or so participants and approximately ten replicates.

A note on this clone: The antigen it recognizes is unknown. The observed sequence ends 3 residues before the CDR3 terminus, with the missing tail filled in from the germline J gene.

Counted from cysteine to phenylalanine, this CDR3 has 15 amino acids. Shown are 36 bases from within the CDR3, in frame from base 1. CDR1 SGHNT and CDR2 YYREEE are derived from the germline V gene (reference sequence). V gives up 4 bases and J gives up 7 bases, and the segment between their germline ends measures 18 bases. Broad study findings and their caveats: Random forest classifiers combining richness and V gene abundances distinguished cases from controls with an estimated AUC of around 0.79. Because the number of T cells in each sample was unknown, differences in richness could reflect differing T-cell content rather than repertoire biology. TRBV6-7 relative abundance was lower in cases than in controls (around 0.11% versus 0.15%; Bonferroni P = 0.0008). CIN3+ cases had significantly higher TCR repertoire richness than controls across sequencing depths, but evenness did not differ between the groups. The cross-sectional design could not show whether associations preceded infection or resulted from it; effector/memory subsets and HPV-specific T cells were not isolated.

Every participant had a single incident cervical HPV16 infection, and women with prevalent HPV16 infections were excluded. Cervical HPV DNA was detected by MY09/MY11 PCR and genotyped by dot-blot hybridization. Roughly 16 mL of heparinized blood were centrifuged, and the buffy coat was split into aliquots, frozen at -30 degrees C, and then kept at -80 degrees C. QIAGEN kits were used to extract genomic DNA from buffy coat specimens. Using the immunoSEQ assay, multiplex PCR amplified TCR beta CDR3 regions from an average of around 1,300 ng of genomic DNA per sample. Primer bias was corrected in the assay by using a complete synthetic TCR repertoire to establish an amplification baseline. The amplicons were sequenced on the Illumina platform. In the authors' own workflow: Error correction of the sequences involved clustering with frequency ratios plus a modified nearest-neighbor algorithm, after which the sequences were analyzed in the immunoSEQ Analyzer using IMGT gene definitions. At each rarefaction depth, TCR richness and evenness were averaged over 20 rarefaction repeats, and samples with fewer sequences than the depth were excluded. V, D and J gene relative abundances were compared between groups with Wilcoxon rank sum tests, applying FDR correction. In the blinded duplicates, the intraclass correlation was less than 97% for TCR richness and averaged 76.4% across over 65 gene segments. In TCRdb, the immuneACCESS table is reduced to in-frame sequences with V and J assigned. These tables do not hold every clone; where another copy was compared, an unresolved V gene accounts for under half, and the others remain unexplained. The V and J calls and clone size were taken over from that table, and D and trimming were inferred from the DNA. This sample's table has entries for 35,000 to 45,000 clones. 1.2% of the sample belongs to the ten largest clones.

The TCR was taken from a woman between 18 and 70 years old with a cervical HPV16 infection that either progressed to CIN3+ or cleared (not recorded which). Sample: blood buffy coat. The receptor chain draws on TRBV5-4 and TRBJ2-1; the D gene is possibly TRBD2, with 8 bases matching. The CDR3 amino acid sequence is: CASSPPGGGQNEQFF. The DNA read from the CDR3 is TGTGCCAGCAGCCCTCCGGGAGGGGGCCAAAATGAG.